These 8 T cell receptor beta chains originate from one sample sequenced in a study of blood T cell repertoires in COVID-19. TCRdb's copy holds only in-frame clones and misses some; the assay was immunoSEQ multiplex PCR. The sample carries over 25,000 clones, just over 85% recorded once. The sequenced material came from peripheral blood. The receptors shown here come from a woman aged 50 to 60 with active COVID-19.

Only a few counts were recorded for this clone. The J gene is TRBJ2-7, the V gene TRBV7-8, with TRBD1 matching over 12 bases. Germline assignment: CDR1 SGHVS and CDR2 FQNEAQ. The CDR3 is 16 residues long. V shed 2 bases, J shed 7 bases, and the junction held 9 bases outside the gene matches. CDR3 sequence (DNA): TGTGCCAGCAGCTTAATTGAAGGGACAGGGGGCGATGAGCAGTACTTC. Its protein product is CASSLIEGTGGDEQYF.

This clone occurred a few times. The chain uses TRBV24-1 and TRBJ2-1, with D perhaps matching TRBD1 (6 bases). This CDR3 spans 15 amino acids. Germline V lookup: CDR1 KGHDR, CDR2 SFDVKD. The ends were cut back, 4 bases at V and 5 bases at J, with 14 bases in the middle. Here the CDR3 DNA reads TGTGCCACCAGTGAAGGAACAGGGCCCAACAATGAGCAGTTCTTC. Translation: CATSEGTGPNNEQFF.

This sequence joins TRBV11-2 and TRBJ2-2, with 7 positions matching TRBD2. Trimming removed 4 bases from V and 4 bases from J; junction bases left unmatched: 12. This CDR3 is built from 17 residues. Germline V gene data show CDR1 as SGHAT and CDR2 as FQNNGV. The CDR3 region has the DNA TGTGCCAGCAGCTACCGGGACTACGCCTTGAGCACCGGGGAGCTGTTTTTT. Translating gives CASSYRDYALSTGELFF. Together with reference TRBV11-2 and TRBJ2-2, the CDR3 gives the full variable domain: EAGVAQSPRYKIIEKRQSVAFWCNPISGHATLYWYQQILGQGPKLLIQFQNNGVVDDSQLPKDRFSAERLKGVDSTLKIQPAKLEDSAVYLCASSYRDYALSTGELFFGEGSRLTVL.

The rearrangement joins TRBV6-6 to TRBJ2-7, with D tentatively TRBD2 (6 bases). V was trimmed by 5 bases and J by 3 bases, leaving 11 bases between them. Per the germline V gene, CDR1 is MNHNY and CDR2 is SVGAGI (reference sequence). The length of the CDR3 is 13 residues. The CDR3 protein is CASSRLADYEQYF. The CDR3 nucleotides read TGTGCCAGCAGTCGGTTAGCGGACTACGAGCAGTACTTC.

V usage is TRBV9 and J usage is TRBJ1-4; 7 positions match TRBD1. Looked up from germline, CDR1 is SGDLS and CDR2 is YYNGEE. CDR3 length equals 15 residues. The trim removed 0 bases at V and 12 bases at J, leaving 11 bases unmatched. DNA for the CDR3: TGTGCCAGCAGCGTAGATCAGGGGGGCTACGAAGAACTGTTTTTT. Translated, it gives CASSVDQGGYEELFF.

The CDR3 DNA reads as TGTGCCAGCAGCTCAAATTTGGCTCGGGATGGCTACACCTTC. This sequence encodes CASSSNLARDGYTF. The V gene is TRBV5-4, the J gene TRBJ1-2, with D uncertain. Trimming removed 3 bases at V and 6 bases at J, with 15 bases between. The length of the CDR3 is 14 residues. Germline CDR1 and CDR2: SGHNT and YYREEE (reference sequence).

This chain's CDR3 is CASSFGGSYEQYF. As DNA, the CDR3 is TGTGCCAGCAGTTTCGGAGGAAGCTACGAGCAGTACTTC. The V call is TRBV28, the J call TRBJ2-7; tentative D call: TRBD2 (5 bases). Trimming pared 3 bases from V and 3 bases from J, leaving 9 bases between. Germline CDR1 MDHEN, CDR2 SYDVKM. The CDR3 is 13 amino acids.

The chain combines TRBV11-2 with TRBJ2-2, with TRBD2 as a possible D gene (5 bases). CDR3 length equals 18 residues. V gave up 5 bases and J gave up 1 base, with 20 bases separating them. From germline, CDR1 is SGHAT and CDR2 FQNNGV. The chain's CDR3 is CASSLRTRPRMNTGELFF. The CDR3 bases are TGTGCCAGCAGCCTCCGCACTAGGCCTCGAATGAACACCGGGGAGCTGTTTTTT. Full variable domain (missing parts from reference TRBV11-2 and TRBJ2-2): EAGVAQSPRYKIIEKRQSVAFWCNPISGHATLYWYQQILGQGPKLLIQFQNNGVVDDSQLPKDRFSAERLKGVDSTLKIQPAKLEDSAVYLCASSLRTRPRMNTGELFFGEGSRLTVL.